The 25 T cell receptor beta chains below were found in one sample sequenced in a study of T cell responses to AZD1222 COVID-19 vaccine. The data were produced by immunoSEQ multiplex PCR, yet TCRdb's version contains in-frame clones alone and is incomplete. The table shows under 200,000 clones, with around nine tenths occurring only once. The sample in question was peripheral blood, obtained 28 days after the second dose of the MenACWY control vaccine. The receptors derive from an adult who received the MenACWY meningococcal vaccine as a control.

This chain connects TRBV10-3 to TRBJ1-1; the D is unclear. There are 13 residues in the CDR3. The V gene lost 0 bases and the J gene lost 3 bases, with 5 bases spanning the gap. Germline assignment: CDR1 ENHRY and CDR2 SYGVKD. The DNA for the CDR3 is TGTGCCATCAGTGAGTCATCCTACACTGAAGCTTTCTTT. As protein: CAISESSYTEAFF.

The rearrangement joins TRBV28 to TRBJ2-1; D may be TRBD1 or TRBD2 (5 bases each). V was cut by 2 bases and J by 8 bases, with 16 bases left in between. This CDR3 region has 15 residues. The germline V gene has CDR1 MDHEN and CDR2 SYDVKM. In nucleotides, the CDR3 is TGTGCCAGCAGTTTAGGGGCCTGGTACGGGGATGAGCAGTTCTTC. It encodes CASSLGAWYGDEQFF.

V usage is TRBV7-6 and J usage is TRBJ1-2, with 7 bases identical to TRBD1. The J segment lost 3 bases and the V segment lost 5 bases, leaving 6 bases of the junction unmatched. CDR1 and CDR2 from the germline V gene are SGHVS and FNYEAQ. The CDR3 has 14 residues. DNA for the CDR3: TGTGCCAGCAGCCGCCGGGACAGAGACTATGGCTACACCTTC. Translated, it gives CASSRRDRDYGYTF.

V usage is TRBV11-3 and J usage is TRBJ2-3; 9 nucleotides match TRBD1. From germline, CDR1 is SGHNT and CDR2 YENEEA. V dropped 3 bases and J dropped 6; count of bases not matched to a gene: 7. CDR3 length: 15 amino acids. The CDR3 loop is CASSFRDRDVDTQYF. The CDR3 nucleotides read TGTGCCAGCAGCTTCCGGGACAGGGATGTGGATACGCAGTATTTT.

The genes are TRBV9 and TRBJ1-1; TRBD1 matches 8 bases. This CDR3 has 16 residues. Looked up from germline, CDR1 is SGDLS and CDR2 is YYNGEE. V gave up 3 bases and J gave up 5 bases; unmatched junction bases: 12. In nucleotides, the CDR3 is TGTGCCAGCAGCGGCAACAGGGGGAGTATGGCAACTGAAGCTTTCTTT. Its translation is CASSGNRGSMATEAFF.

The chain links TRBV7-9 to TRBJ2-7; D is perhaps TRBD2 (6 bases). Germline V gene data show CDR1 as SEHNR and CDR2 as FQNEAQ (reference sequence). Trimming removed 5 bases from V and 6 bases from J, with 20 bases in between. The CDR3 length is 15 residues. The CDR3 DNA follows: TGTGCCAGCAGCCCCCGCGGGACTTCCTCGGCCGAGCAGTACTTC. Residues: CASSPRGTSSAEQYF.

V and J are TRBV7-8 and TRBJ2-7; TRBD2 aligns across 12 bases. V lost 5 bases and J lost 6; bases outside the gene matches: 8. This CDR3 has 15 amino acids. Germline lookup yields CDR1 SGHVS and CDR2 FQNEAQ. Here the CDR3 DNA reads TGTGCCAGCAGCCTTGTGGGACTAGCGGGTCTCGAGCAGTACTTC. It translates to CASSLVGLAGLEQYF.

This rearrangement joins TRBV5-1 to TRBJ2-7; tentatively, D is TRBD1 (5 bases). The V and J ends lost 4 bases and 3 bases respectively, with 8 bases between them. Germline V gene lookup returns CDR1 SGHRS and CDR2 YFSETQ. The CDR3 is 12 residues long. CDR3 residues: CASSPTVYEQYF. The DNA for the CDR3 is TGCGCCAGCAGCCCGACAGTCTACGAGCAGTACTTC.

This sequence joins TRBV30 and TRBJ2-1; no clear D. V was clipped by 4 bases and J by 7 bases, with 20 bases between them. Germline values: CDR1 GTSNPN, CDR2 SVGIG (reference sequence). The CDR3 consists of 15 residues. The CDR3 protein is CAWTGRNFLGNEQFF. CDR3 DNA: TGTGCCTGGACCGGGCGCAACTTCCTCGGGAATGAGCAGTTCTTC.

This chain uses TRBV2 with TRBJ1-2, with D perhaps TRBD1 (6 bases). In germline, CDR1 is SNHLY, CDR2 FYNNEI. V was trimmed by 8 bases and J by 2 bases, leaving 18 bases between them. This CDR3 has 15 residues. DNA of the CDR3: TGTGCCAGCGTACTCGGACAGCGTCTCAACTATGGCTACACCTTC. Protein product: CASVLGQRLNYGYTF.

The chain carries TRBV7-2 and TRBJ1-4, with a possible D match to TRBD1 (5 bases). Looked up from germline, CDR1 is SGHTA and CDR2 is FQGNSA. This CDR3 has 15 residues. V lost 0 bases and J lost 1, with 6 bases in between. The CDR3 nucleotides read TGTGCCAGCAGCTTAGCGGGGGGAACTAATGAAAAACTGTTTTTT. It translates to CASSLAGGTNEKLFF.

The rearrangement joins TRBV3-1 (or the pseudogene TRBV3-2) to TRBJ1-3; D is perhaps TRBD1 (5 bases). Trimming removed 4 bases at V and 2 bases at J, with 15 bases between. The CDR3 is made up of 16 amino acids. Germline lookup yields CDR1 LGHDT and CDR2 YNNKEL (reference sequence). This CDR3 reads CASSPTLRGTGNTIYF. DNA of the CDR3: TGTGCCAGCAGCCCGACTTTGAGGGGAACTGGAAACACCATATATTTT.

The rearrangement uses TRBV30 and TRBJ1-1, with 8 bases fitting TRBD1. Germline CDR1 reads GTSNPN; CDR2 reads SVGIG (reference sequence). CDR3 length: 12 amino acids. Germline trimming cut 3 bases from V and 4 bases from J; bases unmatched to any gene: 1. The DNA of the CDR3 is TGTGCCTGGAGCACAGGGGGCACTGAAGCTTTCTTT. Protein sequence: CAWSTGGTEAFF.

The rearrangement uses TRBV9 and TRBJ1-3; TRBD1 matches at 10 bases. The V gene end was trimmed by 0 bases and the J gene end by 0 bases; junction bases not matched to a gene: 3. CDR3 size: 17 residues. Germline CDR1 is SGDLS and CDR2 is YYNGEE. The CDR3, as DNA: TGTGCCAGCAGCGTAGGGACAGGGGGGCCCTCTGGAAACACCATATATTTT. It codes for CASSVGTGGPSGNTIYF.

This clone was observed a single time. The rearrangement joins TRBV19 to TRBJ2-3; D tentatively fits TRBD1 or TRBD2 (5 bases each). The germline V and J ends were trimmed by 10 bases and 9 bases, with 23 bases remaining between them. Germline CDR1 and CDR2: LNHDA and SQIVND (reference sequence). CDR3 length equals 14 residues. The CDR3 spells CATTAVTRDGTQYF. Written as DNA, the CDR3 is TGTGCCACCACTGCTGTGACCCGGGACGGCACGCAGTATTTT.

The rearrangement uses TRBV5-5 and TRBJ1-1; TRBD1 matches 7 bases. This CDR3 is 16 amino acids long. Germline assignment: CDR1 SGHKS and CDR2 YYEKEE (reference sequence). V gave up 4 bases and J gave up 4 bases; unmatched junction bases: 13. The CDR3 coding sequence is TGTGCCAGCAGCACCCGACAGGGAGACCCGGGCACTGAAGCTTTCTTT. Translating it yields CASSTRQGDPGTEAFF.

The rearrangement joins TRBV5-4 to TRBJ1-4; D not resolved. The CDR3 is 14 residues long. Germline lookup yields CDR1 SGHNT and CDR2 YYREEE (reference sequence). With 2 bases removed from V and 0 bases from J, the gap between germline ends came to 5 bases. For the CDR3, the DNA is TGTGCCAGCAGCTTAGGGACAACTAATGAAAAACTGTTTTTT. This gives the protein CASSLGTTNEKLFF.

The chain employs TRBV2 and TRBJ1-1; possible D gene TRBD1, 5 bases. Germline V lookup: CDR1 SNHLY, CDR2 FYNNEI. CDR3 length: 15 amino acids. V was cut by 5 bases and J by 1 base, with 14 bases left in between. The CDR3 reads CASSRGGSRNTEAFF. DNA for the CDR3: TGTGCCAGCAGTCGGGGGGGTTCCAGGAACACTGAAGCTTTCTTT.

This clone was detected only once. This CDR3 reads CASSTRADSYNEQFF. The CDR3 DNA follows: TGTGCCAGCAGCACCCGAGCCGACTCCTACAATGAGCAGTTCTTC. This rearrangement joins TRBV9 to TRBJ2-1; no clear D gene. The CDR3 contains 15 residues. Germline-derived CDR1 and CDR2 are SGDLS and YYNGEE. Trimming stripped 4 bases from V and 0 bases from J, with 11 bases between.

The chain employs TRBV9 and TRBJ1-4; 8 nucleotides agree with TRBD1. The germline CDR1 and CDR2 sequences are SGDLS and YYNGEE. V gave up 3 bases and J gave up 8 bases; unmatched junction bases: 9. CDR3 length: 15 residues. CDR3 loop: CASSGQGQGGEKLFF. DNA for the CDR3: TGTGCCAGCAGCGGACAAGGACAGGGTGGGGAAAAACTGTTTTTT.

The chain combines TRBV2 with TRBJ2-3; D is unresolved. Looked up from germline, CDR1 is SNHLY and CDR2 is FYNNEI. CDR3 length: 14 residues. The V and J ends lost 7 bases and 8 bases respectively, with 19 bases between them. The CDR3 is CASIVEGPSGTQYF. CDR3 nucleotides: TGTGCCAGCATCGTAGAAGGGCCATCGGGTACGCAGTATTTT.

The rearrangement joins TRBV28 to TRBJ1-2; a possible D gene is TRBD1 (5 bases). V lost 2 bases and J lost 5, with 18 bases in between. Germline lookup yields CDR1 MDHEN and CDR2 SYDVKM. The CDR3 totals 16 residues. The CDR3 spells CASSLRQGRLGYGYTF. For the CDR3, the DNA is TGTGCCAGCAGTTTACGGCAGGGCCGCTTGGGTTATGGCTACACCTTC.

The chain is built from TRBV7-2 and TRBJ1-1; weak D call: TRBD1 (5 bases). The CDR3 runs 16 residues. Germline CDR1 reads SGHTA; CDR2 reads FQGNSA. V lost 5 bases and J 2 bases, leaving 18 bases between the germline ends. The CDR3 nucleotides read TGTGCCAGCAGCCTCTTCGTGGGGCCGGGAAACACTGAAGCTTTCTTT. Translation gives CASSLFVGPGNTEAFF.

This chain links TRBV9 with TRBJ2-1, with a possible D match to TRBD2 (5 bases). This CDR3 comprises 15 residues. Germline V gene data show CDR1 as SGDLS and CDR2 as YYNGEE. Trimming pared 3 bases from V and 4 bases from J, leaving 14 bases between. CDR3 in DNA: TGTGCCAGCAGCGCCGTGGGCGGGCTATACAATGAGCAGTTCTTC. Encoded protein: CASSAVGGLYNEQFF.

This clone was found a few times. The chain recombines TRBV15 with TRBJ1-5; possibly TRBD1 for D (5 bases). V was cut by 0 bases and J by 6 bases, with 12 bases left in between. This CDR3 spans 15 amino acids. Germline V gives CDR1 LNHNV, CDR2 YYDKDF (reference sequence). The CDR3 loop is CATSRDQDGTQPQHF. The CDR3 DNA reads TGTGCCACCAGCAGAGATCAGGACGGGACTCAGCCCCAGCATTTT.